The 22 T cell receptor beta chains reported below all come from one sample, sequenced in a study of shared clonotypes between healthy human individuals. Clones were sequenced by immunoSEQ multiplex PCR, and TCRdb holds only the in-frame ones, with some missing. The table includes 660,000 or so clones, around 96% detected once. Positive CCR7 selection of CD45RO-negative cells yielded the naive CD8 cells, and terminally differentiated effector memory CD45RA+ cells were excluded. The sequencing input was naive CD8+ T cells sorted from blood. The receptors derive from a woman aged 25 to 39 in good health.

The chain uses TRBV5-6 and TRBJ2-1; TRBD2 matches 9 bases. The germline gives CDR1 SGHDT, CDR2 YYEEEE. The CDR3 is 19 amino acids. With V trimmed by 4 bases and J by 0 bases, 14 bases remained unmatched. The CDR3 nucleotides are TGTGCCAGCAGCCTCGGTCGGACTAGCGTTACGAGCTCCTACAATGAGCAGTTCTTC. It specifies CASSLGRTSVTSSYNEQFF.

V gene TRBV4-1 combines with J gene TRBJ2-1; possible D gene TRBD2, 6 bases. The germline gives CDR1 MGHRA, CDR2 YSYEKL. CDR3 length: 15 amino acids. The ends were cut back, 1 base at V and 4 bases at J, with 11 bases in the middle. The CDR3 loop is CASSQGLAPYNEQFF. The CDR3 DNA sequence: TGCGCCAGCAGCCAAGGGCTAGCGCCGTACAATGAGCAGTTCTTC.

The chain carries TRBV6-1 and TRBJ1-1; no firm D call. CDR1 MNHNS and CDR2 SASEGT come from the germline V gene. The CDR3 extends over 14 amino acids. The V end lost 5 bases, the J end lost 1 base, and 11 bases lay between the germline ends. In nucleotides, the CDR3 is TGTGCCAGCAGTCTTGGACGGAAGAACACTGAAGCTTTCTTT. Its protein is CASSLGRKNTEAFF.

The V and J genes are TRBV5-4 and TRBJ2-2; 14 bases agree with TRBD2. Unmatched junction bases numbered 11, after V lost 4 bases and J lost 3 bases. CDR1 and CDR2 (germline): SGHNT, YYREEE (reference sequence). The CDR3 has 19 residues. The CDR3 DNA is TGTGCCAGCAGCCTCCGGGGACTAGCGGGAGTTGTTGACACCGGGGAGCTGTTTTTT. It translates to CASSLRGLAGVVDTGELFF.

The genes are TRBV4-1 and TRBJ2-5, with D perhaps matching TRBD1 (6 bases). Trimming took off 5 bases at V and 4 bases at J, with 17 bases between the two ends. The V gene's germline CDR1 is MGHRA and CDR2 YSYEKL. The CDR3 spans 15 residues. The CDR3 region has the DNA TGCGCCAGCAGCTCTCGTGGGGGCTCAGTAGAGACCCAGTACTTC. Protein sequence: CASSSRGGSVETQYF.

CDR3 region: CASSARDGNNEKLFF. The CDR3 DNA follows: TGTGCCAGCAGCGCACGGGACGGAAATAATGAAAAACTGTTTTTT. The chain recombines TRBV9 with TRBJ1-4, with a weak D call TRBD1 (5 bases). The V gene lost 3 bases and the J gene lost 4 bases, with 13 bases spanning the gap. The germline gives CDR1 SGDLS, CDR2 YYNGEE. The CDR3 extends over 15 amino acids.

The chain links TRBV2 to TRBJ1-1, with a possible D match to TRBD1 (6 bases). With 6 bases removed from V and 0 bases from J, the gap between germline ends came to 29 bases. Germline V gives CDR1 SNHLY, CDR2 FYNNEI. This CDR3 is built from 20 residues. CDR3 sequence (DNA): TGTGCCAGCAGCGTCAGCTTGGAAGGTAGGGGGGCTTCAATGAACACTGAAGCTTTCTTT. It codes for CASSVSLEGRGASMNTEAFF.

The chain couples TRBV5-1 to TRBJ2-4; 9 positions agree with TRBD1. V lost 1 base to trimming and J lost 1 base; unmatched junction nucleotides: 9. Germline V CDR1 and CDR2: SGHRS, YFSETQ. This CDR3 comprises 18 residues. In DNA form, the CDR3 reads TGCGCCAGCAGCTTGTTAGTGGGACAGGGTAACGCCAAAAACATTCAGTACTTC. Its translation is CASSLLVGQGNAKNIQYF.

The chain uses TRBV19 and TRBJ2-7; 8 positions agree with TRBD1. With 5 bases clipped from V and 4 bases from J, the junction kept 10 bases outside the gene matches. Germline loops: CDR1 LNHDA, CDR2 SQIVND (reference sequence). The CDR3 has 15 amino acids. The CDR3 DNA reads TGTGCCAGTAGTCCTGGGACAGGCCTTGGTTACGAGCAGTACTTC. Residues: CASSPGTGLGYEQYF. Together with reference TRBV19 and TRBJ2-7, the CDR3 gives the full variable domain: DGGITQSPKYLFRKEGQNVTLSCEQNLNHDAMYWYRQDPGQGLRLIYYSQIVNDFQKGDIAEGYSVSREKKESFPLTVTSAQKNPTAFYLCASSPGTGLGYEQYFGPGTRLTVT.

This clone was detected only once. V gene TRBV13 combines with J gene TRBJ2-7; D is uncertain. Germline CDR1 PRHDT, CDR2 FYEKMQ (reference sequence). CDR3 length: 14 amino acids. The V end lost 0 bases, the J end lost 0 bases, and 6 bases lay between the germline ends. The DNA of the CDR3 is TGTGCCAGCAGCTTAGGTTTTGACTCCTACGAGCAGTACTTC. Its translation: CASSLGFDSYEQYF.

This clone has just one count. The chain employs TRBV6-5 and TRBJ2-5; D possibly corresponds to TRBD1 (5 bases). V was shortened by 5 bases and J by 1 base, with 14 bases between the two germline ends. In germline, CDR1 is MNHEY, CDR2 SVGAGI. CDR3 length: 15 amino acids. CDR3 in DNA: TGTGCCAGCAGTCCAACTGACAGTTTCCAAGAGACCCAGTACTTC. Translation: CASSPTDSFQETQYF.

The chain employs TRBV6-1 and TRBJ2-7; D could derive from TRBD1 or TRBD2 (6 bases each). Trimming took off 3 bases at V and 3 bases at J, with 21 bases between the two ends. The CDR3 totals 17 residues. Germline loops: CDR1 MNHNS, CDR2 SASEGT. The DNA of the CDR3 is TGTGCCAGCAGTGAGGAGGGGGTAATGAAACCCTACTACGAGCAGTACTTC. Translation: CASSEEGVMKPYYEQYF.

The chain recombines TRBV27 with TRBJ2-7; TRBD1 matches 9 bases. The CDR3 extends over 15 amino acids. Looked up from germline, CDR1 is MNHEY and CDR2 is SMNVEV (reference sequence). The ends lost 6 bases at V and 6 bases at J; junction bases unmatched: 12. The CDR3 sequence: CASRRDRDTSGEQYF. The CDR3, as DNA: TGTGCCAGCAGACGGGACAGGGATACTTCGGGCGAGCAGTACTTC.

The chain has TRBV14 and TRBJ2-5; 9 bases align to TRBD1. This CDR3 contains 17 residues. The J segment lost 2 bases and the V segment lost 3 bases, leaving 10 bases of the junction unmatched. Germline values: CDR1 SGHDN, CDR2 FVKESK. CDR3 DNA sequence: TGTGCCAGCAGCCACCTAAACCGGGACAGGGATCAAGAGACCCAGTACTTC. Translation: CASSHLNRDRDQETQYF.

This clone was recorded only once. The V gene is TRBV6-1, the J gene TRBJ1-4; no firm D call. V lost 7 bases to trimming and J lost 8 bases, with 8 bases between them. The CDR3 is made up of 11 amino acids. Germline V lookup: CDR1 MNHNS, CDR2 SASEGT. The CDR3 region has the DNA TGTGCCAGCACCTATCGAGAAAAACTGTTTTTT. This encodes CASTYREKLFF.

This chain joins TRBV7-9 and TRBJ2-7; 9 bases match TRBD2. J was trimmed by 4 bases and V by 5 bases; bases with no gene match: 6. The germline V gene encodes CDR1 SEHNR and CDR2 FQNEAQ (reference sequence). The CDR3 is 14 residues long. The CDR3 protein is CASSPSSGRYEQYF. CDR3 nucleotide sequence: TGTGCCAGCAGCCCGAGTAGCGGGAGATACGAGCAGTACTTC.

This clone showed up just once. The genes are TRBV27 and TRBJ2-7; 9 nucleotides match TRBD1. V dropped 1 base and J dropped 5; count of bases not matched to a gene: 3. The germline V gene encodes CDR1 MNHEY and CDR2 SMNVEV (reference sequence). CDR3 size: 14 residues. CDR3 amino acids: CASSLLGQGHEQYF. As DNA, the CDR3 is TGTGCCAGCAGTTTATTGGGACAGGGCCACGAGCAGTACTTC.

The chain is built from TRBV13 and TRBJ2-1, with 13 positions matching TRBD2. Germline CDR1 and CDR2: PRHDT and FYEKMQ (reference sequence). The CDR3 covers 15 residues. The J segment lost 5 bases and the V segment lost 6 bases, leaving 4 bases of the junction unmatched. As DNA, the CDR3 is TGTGCCAGCAGAATAGGACTAGCGGGAGACAATGAGCAGTTCTTC. This codes for CASRIGLAGDNEQFF.

This clone has just one count. The V gene is TRBV15, the J gene TRBJ2-2; 11 bases agree with TRBD1. The trim removed 2 bases at V and 3 bases at J, leaving 14 bases unmatched. This CDR3 has 20 residues. CDR1 LNHNV and CDR2 YYDKDF come from the germline V gene (reference sequence). The CDR3 DNA sequence: TGTGCCACCAGCAGATACCAGTACCTAGGACAGGGGGCCGACACCGGGGAGCTGTTTTTT. Residues: CATSRYQYLGQGADTGELFF.

Worth noting for this clone: This sample includes further DNA sequences coding for the same CDR3. This chain links TRBV9 with TRBJ1-1, with TRBD1 matching over 8 bases. The CDR3 has 15 amino acids. In germline, CDR1 is SGDLS, CDR2 YYNGEE. Unmatched junction bases numbered 3, after V lost 1 base and J lost 1 base. CDR3 in amino acids: CASSVLGTGNTEAFF. In DNA form, the CDR3 reads TGTGCCAGCAGCGTATTGGGGACAGGGAACACTGAAGCTTTCTTT. The variable domain in full, completed from reference TRBV9 and TRBJ1-1, reads DSGVTQTPKHLITATGQRVTLRCSPRSGDLSVYWYQQSLDQGLQFLIQYYNGEERAKGNILERFSAQQFPDLHSELNLSSLELGDSALYFCASSVLGTGNTEAFFGQGTRLTVV.

Concerning this clone itself: Other nucleotide sequences from this sample produce the same CDR3. This chain uses TRBV19 with TRBJ1-5, with no clear D. This CDR3 has 15 amino acids. CDR1 and CDR2 from the germline V gene are LNHDA and SQIVND (reference sequence). V was pared by 1 base and J by 7 bases, with 14 bases between. The DNA of the CDR3 is TGTGCCAGTAGTATAGTGGCAGGCGGGAGCCAGCCCCAGCATTTT. Translation: CASSIVAGGSQPQHF. The full variable domain, with the rest looked up from reference TRBV19 and TRBJ1-5, is DGGITQSPKYLFRKEGQNVTLSCEQNLNHDAMYWYRQDPGQGLRLIYYSQIVNDFQKGDIAEGYSVSREKKESFPLTVTSAQKNPTAFYLCASSIVAGGSQPQHFGDGTRLSIL.

The chain combines TRBV19 with TRBJ2-2; 12 nucleotides match TRBD2. The CDR3 is 18 residues long. J was trimmed by 2 bases and V by 4 bases; bases with no gene match: 8. The germline V gene encodes CDR1 LNHDA and CDR2 SQIVND (reference sequence). This CDR3 reads CASSTPPTSGGNTGELFF. The CDR3, as DNA: TGTGCCAGTAGTACGCCGCCGACTAGCGGGGGTAACACCGGGGAGCTGTTTTTT.